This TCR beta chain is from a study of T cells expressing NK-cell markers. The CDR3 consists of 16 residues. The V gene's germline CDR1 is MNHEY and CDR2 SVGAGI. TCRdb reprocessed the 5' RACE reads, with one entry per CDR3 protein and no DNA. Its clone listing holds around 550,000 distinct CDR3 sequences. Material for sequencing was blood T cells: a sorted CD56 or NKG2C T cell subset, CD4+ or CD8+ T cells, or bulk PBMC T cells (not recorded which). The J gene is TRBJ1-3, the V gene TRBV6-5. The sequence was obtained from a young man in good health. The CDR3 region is CASSYIKEARGNTIYF.